Described below is a single TCR beta chain sequence and its context. What it binds is unknown. The method was immunoSEQ multiplex PCR; TCRdb's version includes in-frame clones alone and lacks a portion of them. The data show 90,000 to 150,000 clones, about 90% seen once. CDR1 is SGDLS and CDR2 is YYNGEE in the germline V gene. There are 11 residues in the CDR3. Trimming cost V 7 bases and J 4 bases, with 8 bases left between them. The data belong to a study of T cell responses to AZD1222 COVID-19 vaccine. Overall study results and limits: Repertoires in all cases were sampled only once the peak T cell response had passed. Clonal diversity was possibly underestimated, and white British individuals and females predominated among donors. At study baseline, merely several AZD1222 recipients were seropositive.

This TCR was recovered from an adult in good health. This chain links TRBV9 with TRBJ1-2, with D perhaps TRBD1 (5 bases). The sequenced sample was peripheral blood, obtained on day 0 of AZD1222 vaccination. CDR3 nucleotide sequence: TGTGCCAGCGGGGGTGGCTATGGCTACACCTTC. Amino acid sequence: CASGGGYGYTF.